These T cell receptor beta chains were read from a single sample in a study of T cells in localized non-small cell lung cancer. Sequencing used immunoSEQ multiplex PCR; TCRdb keeps in-frame clones, though not all of them. The data contain roughly 1,500 clones, 34% of them singletons. Sample: normal lung tissue next to the tumor, taken before any cancer treatment. Source of these receptors: a male donor older than 55 with stage I squamous cell lung carcinoma. Both conserved end residues are part of each CDR3. A D gene is named only where the DNA matches it firmly. Size is stated for part of the rows, as once, few or many counts, or as a class when the clone is expanded.

TRBD1,TRBV6-8,TRBJ1-2,.,TGTGCTAGCAGTCGAACTGCAGCAGGGGGGAACTATGGCTACACCTTT,CASSRTAAGGNYGYTF
.,TRBV6-8,TRBJ2-5,few,TGTGCCAGCAGTTACTTTTCCACAGGGCAAGAGACCCAGTACTTC,CASSYFSTGQETQYF
.,TRBV28,TRBJ1-2,.,TGTGCCAGCATCCCTTCGGTCCAGGGCTATGGCTACACCTTC,CASIPSVQGYGYTF
TRBD2,TRBV5-1,TRBJ2-1,few,TGCGCCAGCAGCTCTAGCGGACCACGGAATGAGCAGTTCTTC,CASSSSGPRNEQFF
.,TRBV6-8,TRBJ2-2,.,TGTGCCAGCAGGGGGTACGACGGCGGGGAGCTGTTTTTT,CASRGYDGGELFF
TRBD2,TRBV19,TRBJ2-1,.,TGTGCCAGTAGTGTGCTAGCGGGACGCAATGAGCAGTTCTTC,CASSVLAGRNEQFF
.,TRBV19,TRBJ1-5,.,TGTGCCAGTATGCCTCAGCCGTATAGCAATCAGCCCCAGCATTTT,CASMPQPYSNQPQHF
.,TRBV7-2,TRBJ1-5,large,TGTGCCAGCAGCGAGATTAAGGGGGGACCCCAGCATTTT,CASSEIKGGPQHF
.,TRBV19,TRBJ2-3,.,TGTGCCAGTAGTATCAGACTGGCTCTAACAGATACGCAGTATTTT,CASSIRLALTDTQYF
.,TRBV30,TRBJ2-7,few,TGTGCCTGGAGGATCGACGGAACCTACGAGCAGTACTTC,CAWRIDGTYEQYF
.,TRBV29-1,TRBJ2-2,.,TGCAGCGCGGACAGCTACGCGAACACCGGGGAGCTGTTTTTT,CSADSYANTGELFF
TRBD2,TRBV28,TRBJ2-1,.,TGTGCCAGCAGTACTGACTGGCGGGAGGTTAATGAGCAGTTCTTC,CASSTDWREVNEQFF
.,TRBV29-1,TRBJ1-3,.,TGCAGCGTTGGGGAGGATCGCAGCTCTGGAAACACCATATATTTT,CSVGEDRSSGNTIYF
.,TRBV28,TRBJ1-1,.,TGTGCCAGCAGCCAGGACGGGATCGAAGCTTTCTTT,CASSQDGIEAFF
.,TRBV6-8,TRBJ1-3,few,TGTGCCAGCGGCCAGGGAACGGGAAACACCATATATTTT,CASGQGTGNTIYF
.,TRBV2,TRBJ1-1,.,TGTGCCAGCAGTGTATGGTCAAACACTGAAGCTTTCTTT,CASSVWSNTEAFF
TRBD2,TRBV11-3,TRBJ2-7,medium-sized,TGTGCCAGCAGCTTGGGCGGGAGCTCCTACGAGCAGTACTTC,CASSLGGSSYEQYF
.,TRBV5-1,TRBJ2-1,few,TGCGCCAGCAGCTTGTTAGGAGCGTCCAATGAGCAGTTCTTC,CASSLLGASNEQFF
.,TRBV15,TRBJ2-7,few,TGTGCCACCAGCAGAGAATTCGGTGCCTACGAGCAGTACTTC,CATSREFGAYEQYF
.,TRBV30,TRBJ1-2,few,TGTGCCTGGAGTGTACGTCGCGGGGGAGATAGTGGCTACACCTTC,CAWSVRRGGDSGYTF